This entry lists 16 T cell receptor beta chains sequenced from one sample in a study of beta chain features in type 1 diabetes. Study-wide findings and caveats: In every one of the four CD4+ subsets, TCRB CDR3s were moderately but significantly shorter in Type 1 diabetes patients.

cDNA synthesis used the whole RNA isolate, giving expressed TCRB sequences. The repertoire was sequenced with immunoSEQ multiplex PCR; TCRdb's copy has only in-frame clones and lacks some. The sample gives 95,000 to 150,000 clones, around 15% of which show up once; 2% to 2.5% is in the top ten. No antigen has been assigned to these receptors. The source material was central memory CD4+ T cells from blood. The receptors were sampled from a man aged 25-40 years with type 1 diabetes.

This clone occurred a few times. The gene calls are TRBV11-3 and TRBJ1-2; D may be TRBD1 (5 bases). CDR3 size: 15 residues. V lost 3 bases and J 3 bases, leaving 14 bases between the germline ends. Germline V gene sequence: CDR1 SGHNT, CDR2 YENEEA. Here the CDR3 DNA reads TGTGCCAGCAGCTTTCTTCCAGGGAGCGACTATGGCTACACCTTC. Protein: CASSFLPGSDYGYTF. Full variable domain (outside the CDR3, taken from reference TRBV11-3 and TRBJ1-2): EAGVVQSPRYKIIEKKQPVAFWCNPISGHNTLYWYLQNLGQGPELLIRYENEEAVDDSQLPKDRFSAERLKGVDSTLKIQPAELGDSAVYLCASSFLPGSDYGYTFGSGTRLTVV.

DNA of the CDR3: TGTGCCAGCAGTGAGGGACAGAACTATGGCTACACCTTC. It is translated as CASSEGQNYGYTF. The chain recombines TRBV2 with TRBJ1-2, with 7 positions matching TRBD1. After removal of 3 bases from V and 2 bases from J, the junction contained 0 bases not matched to a gene. The V gene's germline CDR1 is SNHLY and CDR2 FYNNEI. The length of the CDR3 is 13 residues.

The chain employs TRBV25-1 and TRBJ2-7; D not resolved. The CDR3 loop spans 13 amino acids. V lost 4 bases and J 7 bases, leaving 14 bases between the germline ends. Looked up from germline, CDR1 is MGHDK and CDR2 is SYGVNS. The DNA of the CDR3 is TGTGCCAGCAGTGGTCGACTCCTTACAGAGCAGTACTTC. Translation: CASSGRLLTEQYF.

This clone has just a few counts. J is TRBJ1-1 and V is TRBV29-1; tentatively, D is TRBD1 (5 bases). This CDR3 spans 14 amino acids. V was cut by 3 bases and J by 2 bases, with 13 bases left in between. Germline V gene data show CDR1 as SQVTM and CDR2 as ANQGSEA. In nucleotides, the CDR3 is TGCAGCGTTGACGGCAGGGCATTTAACACTGAAGCTTTCTTT. Translation gives CSVDGRAFNTEAFF.

This clone was seen a few times. V gene TRBV11-3 combines with J gene TRBJ2-2, with 8 bases matching TRBD1. The J segment lost 5 bases and the V segment lost 5 bases, leaving 10 bases of the junction unmatched. CDR3 size: 16 residues. CDR1 is SGHNT, CDR2 YENEEA, per germline. The CDR3 nucleotides are TGTGCCAGCAGCCCCGGGACAGGACGAGGGACCGGGGAGCTGTTTTTT. Protein product: CASSPGTGRGTGELFF.

J is TRBJ2-5 and V is TRBV10-3; D perhaps matches TRBD1 (6 bases). This CDR3 contains 14 residues. The V and J ends lost 10 bases and 7 bases respectively, with 22 bases between them. CDR1 and CDR2 from the germline V gene are ENHRY and SYGVKD. The CDR3 region is CATSDQGSSATQYF. As DNA, the CDR3 is TGTGCCACCTCCGATCAGGGGAGCTCGGCGACCCAGTACTTC.

The chain combines TRBV28 with TRBJ1-4, with 8 nucleotides matching TRBD1. CDR3 length: 15 residues. CDR1 and CDR2 from the germline V gene are MDHEN and SYDVKM. J gave up 5 bases and V 4 bases, and 6 bases lay outside the gene matches. Written as DNA, the CDR3 is TGTGCCAGCAGTTCACCGACAGGGGAAAATGAAAAACTGTTTTTT. Translated, it gives CASSSPTGENEKLFF.

The V and J genes are TRBV18 and TRBJ1-2, with D perhaps matching TRBD1 (6 bases). Trimming left V 6 bases short and J 3 bases short, with 17 bases between. The CDR3 consists of 15 residues. Germline assignment: CDR1 KGHSH and CDR2 LQKENI. CDR3 sequence: CASSPDSLGYYGYTF. The CDR3 nucleotides read TGTGCCAGCTCCCCGGACAGCCTCGGCTACTATGGCTACACCTTC. Together with reference TRBV18 and TRBJ1-2, the CDR3 gives the full variable domain: NAGVMQNPRHLVRRRGQEARLRCSPMKGHSHVYWYRQLPEEGLKFMVYLQKENIIDESGMPKERFSAEFPKEGPSILRIQQVVRGDSAAYFCASSPDSLGYYGYTFGSGTRLTVV.

The CDR3 region has the DNA TGCGCCAGCAGCCGCAACAGGGGAAACACTGAAGCTTTCTTT. Its protein product is CASSRNRGNTEAFF. V and J are TRBV4-3 and TRBJ1-1; TRBD1 matches 7 bases. The CDR3 totals 14 residues. Losses at the gene ends were 4 bases for V and 2 bases for J; bases not matched to a gene: 4. The germline V gene has CDR1 LGHNA and CDR2 YSLEER.

This clone was seen a few times. Because the CDR3 is missing its conserved closing phenylalanine or tryptophan, this is likely a read error. The DNA is omitted, as the CDR3 cannot be located on it reliably, and the CDR3 follows TCRdb's listing. The CDR3 loop is CASSLAPGPAVRI. The chain couples TRBV7-9 to TRBJ1-2. CDR1 SEHNR and CDR2 FQNEAQ come from the germline V gene (reference sequence). The CDR3 is made up of 13 amino acids, end residues included.

The V and J genes are TRBV9 and TRBJ2-3; tentatively, D is TRBD1 (7 bases). The CDR3 extends over 16 amino acids. V lost 5 bases to trimming and J lost 0 bases, with 16 bases between them. The germline V gene encodes CDR1 SGDLS and CDR2 YYNGEE. The CDR3 loop is CASRQGGPFSTDTQYF. Here the CDR3 DNA reads TGTGCCAGCAGGCAGGGGGGCCCCTTCAGCACAGATACGCAGTATTTT.

The V gene is TRBV7-2, the J gene TRBJ1-4, with D possibly matching TRBD1 (6 bases). V lost 1 base, J lost 3 bases, and 9 bases lay in between. CDR1 is SGHTA, CDR2 FQGNSA, per germline. This CDR3 spans 15 amino acids. The CDR3, as DNA: TGTGCCAGCAGCTTAGGGGACACGTCTAATGAAAAACTGTTTTTT. It specifies CASSLGDTSNEKLFF. Filled out from reference TRBV7-2 and TRBJ1-4, the complete variable domain reads GAGVSQSPSNKVTEKGKDVELRCDPISGHTALYWYRQSLGQGLEFLIYFQGNSAPDKSGLPSDRFSAERTGGSVSTLTIQRTQQEDSAVYLCASSLGDTSNEKLFFGSGTQLSVL.

The chain couples TRBV5-4 to TRBJ1-2, with D hard to call. The CDR3 length is 16 residues. V was cut by 4 bases and J by 0 bases, with 16 bases left in between. The germline CDR1 and CDR2 sequences are SGHNT and YYREEE (reference sequence). Here the CDR3 reads CASSPPGSLANYGYTF. Written as DNA, the CDR3 is TGTGCCAGCAGCCCCCCGGGATCCCTAGCTAACTATGGCTACACCTTC.

The CDR3, as DNA: TGTGCCAGCGGGTCGGTTCCGGGTGAAAAACTGTTTTTT. Translated, it gives CASGSVPGEKLFF. The chain employs TRBV2 and TRBJ1-4; D uncertain. Deletions cut 8 bases from V and 7 bases from J, with 14 bases between. The germline gives CDR1 SNHLY, CDR2 FYNNEI. This CDR3 has 13 amino acids.

In this sample, this clone turned up many times. This chain connects TRBV5-1 to TRBJ2-3; D is unclear. V shed 2 bases and J shed 6 bases, with 13 bases lying between them. The CDR3 has 14 amino acids. Germline assignment: CDR1 SGHRS and CDR2 YFSETQ. CDR3 residues: CASSFPTRVDTQYF. The DNA of the CDR3 is TGCGCCAGCAGCTTTCCCACACGGGTGGATACGCAGTATTTT.

Many counts were recorded for this clone. This chain links TRBV7-9 with TRBJ1-1; D uncertain. Germline V CDR1 and CDR2: SEHNR, FQNEAQ (reference sequence). The CDR3 contains 14 residues. With 1 base removed from V and 4 bases from J, the gap between germline ends came to 10 bases. The CDR3 nucleotides are TGTGCCAGCAGCTTAGGTGGGGAAGCCACTGAAGCTTTCTTT. Its protein product is CASSLGGEATEAFF.